Below are 16 T cell receptor beta chains sequenced from a single sample in a study of blood T cell repertoires in COVID-19. Assay used: immunoSEQ multiplex PCR; TCRdb lists only in-frame clones, some missing. The sample holds about 60,000 clones, around 89% seen once. The sequenced sample was peripheral blood. These receptors all come from a man between 60 and 75 years old with active COVID-19.

The CDR3 protein is CASRPDRWETQYF. In DNA form, the CDR3 reads TGCGCCAGCAGGCCAGACAGGTGGGAGACCCAGTACTTC. The rearrangement joins TRBV5-1 to TRBJ2-5; a possible D gene is TRBD1 (6 bases). Trimming shortened V by 5 bases and J by 5 bases, and 13 bases separated the two germline ends. The CDR3 spans 13 residues. CDR1 is SGHRS, CDR2 YFSETQ, per germline. Full variable domain (rest looked up from reference TRBV5-1 and TRBJ2-5): KAGVTQTPRYLIKTRGQQVTLSCSPISGHRSVSWYQQTPGQGLQFLFEYFSETQRNKGNFPGRFSGRQFSNSRSEMNVSTLELGDSALYLCASRPDRWETQYFGPGTRLLVL.

The chain links TRBV9 to TRBJ2-5, with a possible D match to TRBD2 (6 bases). The V end was cut by 2 bases, the J end by 3 bases, with 8 bases between. The CDR3 spans 13 residues. Germline CDR1 is SGDLS and CDR2 is YYNGEE. DNA of the CDR3: TGTGCCAGCAGCGTGTGGGGGGAAGAGACCCAGTACTTC. Translated, it gives CASSVWGEETQYF.

The CDR3 region has the DNA TGTGCCACCAGCAGACGGGTAAATCAGCCCCAGCATTTT. It translates to CATSRRVNQPQHF. The genes are TRBV15 and TRBJ1-5; D call uncertain. The V gene lost 2 bases and the J gene lost 4 bases, with 6 bases spanning the gap. The germline CDR1 and CDR2 sequences are LNHNV and YYDKDF (reference sequence). The CDR3 sequence is 13 residues long.

A single count supports this clone. The chain carries TRBV7-2 and TRBJ2-2; 15 bases are a match to TRBD2. CDR1 and CDR2 (germline): SGHTA, FQGNSA. CDR3 length: 18 residues. V gave up 1 base and J gave up 3 bases; unmatched junction bases: 3. CDR3: CASSLGTSGGVYTGELFF. The CDR3 bases are TGTGCCAGCAGCTTAGGGACTAGCGGGGGGGTTTACACCGGGGAGCTGTTTTTT.

The chain employs TRBV4-2 and TRBJ2-5, with TRBD2 matching 8 bases. With V trimmed by 1 base and J by 1 base, 8 bases remained unmatched. CDR1 and CDR2 (germline): LGHNA, YNFKEQ. The CDR3 sequence is 17 residues long. The CDR3, as DNA: TGTGCCAGCAGCCAAGGTCTGGGGACTAGAATCCAAGAGACCCAGTACTTC. Amino acid sequence: CASSQGLGTRIQETQYF.

The V gene is TRBV28, the J gene TRBJ2-1, with a possible D match to TRBD1 (6 bases). This CDR3 region has 13 residues. Trimming left V 2 bases short and J 14 bases short, with 16 bases between. Germline CDR1 MDHEN, CDR2 SYDVKM. The CDR3 DNA is TGTGCCAGCAGTTTAACTCTATCGGGACACAAGTTCTTC. Translated: CASSLTLSGHKFF.

This chain joins TRBV24-1 and TRBJ2-3; D might be TRBD1 (5 bases). CDR3 length: 13 amino acids. The germline V gene has CDR1 KGHDR and CDR2 SFDVKD. V lost 5 bases, J lost 4 bases, and 9 bases lay in between. This CDR3 reads CATSAREADTQYF. CDR3 DNA sequence: TGTGCCACCAGTGCCAGGGAAGCAGATACGCAGTATTTT.

The chain uses TRBV2 and TRBJ2-2; a weak D match, TRBD2 (6 bases). CDR1 and CDR2 from the germline V gene are SNHLY and FYNNEI. V shed 6 bases and J shed 5 bases, with 13 bases lying between them. This CDR3 is built from 14 residues. The CDR3 loop is CASREGRLTGELFF. CDR3 sequence (DNA): TGTGCCAGCAGAGAGGGGAGGCTAACCGGGGAGCTGTTTTTT.

V is TRBV3-1 (or the pseudogene TRBV3-2) and J is TRBJ2-3; a possible D gene is TRBD1 (6 bases). Germline assignment: CDR1 LGHDT and CDR2 YNNKEL (reference sequence). The CDR3 length is 14 residues. Deletions cut 1 base from V and 6 bases from J, with 11 bases between. The CDR3 DNA reads as TGTGCCAGCAGCCAAGCAGGGCAGGGGGATACGCAGTATTTT. It translates to CASSQAGQGDTQYF.

The chain couples TRBV10-2 to TRBJ1-6, with a possible D match to TRBD1 (5 bases). The V end lost 7 bases, the J end lost 9 bases, and 13 bases lay between the germline ends. Germline loops: CDR1 WSHSY, CDR2 SAAADI. This CDR3 is 13 amino acids long. DNA for the CDR3: TGCGCCAGCAAGTTTGACAGTCTTTCACCCCTCCACTTT. It yields the protein CASKFDSLSPLHF.

V usage is TRBV6-5 and J usage is TRBJ1-6, with a possible D match to TRBD1 (5 bases). V was trimmed by 5 bases and J by 7 bases, leaving 12 bases between them. The germline CDR1 and CDR2 sequences are MNHEY and SVGAGI. The CDR3 extends over 14 amino acids. CDR3 protein: CASSSRGGNSPLHF. CDR3 nucleotide sequence: TGTGCCAGCAGTAGTCGCGGGGGGAATTCACCCCTCCACTTT.

The V gene is TRBV19, the J gene TRBJ2-1, with D possibly TRBD1 on 6 matching bases. The CDR3 loop spans 14 amino acids. In germline, CDR1 is LNHDA, CDR2 SQIVND (reference sequence). V dropped 3 bases and J dropped 7 bases, with 13 bases sitting between them. For the CDR3, the DNA is TGTGCCAGTAGTATTGGCTCTAGGGGGAATGAGCAGTTCTTC. Its translation is CASSIGSRGNEQFF. The whole variable domain, remainder taken from reference TRBV19 and TRBJ2-1, is DGGITQSPKYLFRKEGQNVTLSCEQNLNHDAMYWYRQDPGQGLRLIYYSQIVNDFQKGDIAEGYSVSREKKESFPLTVTSAQKNPTAFYLCASSIGSRGNEQFFGPGTRLTVL.

This chain connects TRBV29-1 to TRBJ2-1, with 9 bases lining up with TRBD1. With V trimmed by 4 bases and J by 8 bases, 6 bases remained unmatched. The CDR3 covers 13 residues. CDR1 and CDR2 from the germline V gene are SQVTM and ANQGSEA. The CDR3 is CSVGGQGRDEQFF. In DNA, the CDR3 is TGCAGCGTTGGGGGACAGGGTCGTGATGAGCAGTTCTTC.

This clone showed up just once. CDR3 residues: CAWSLRGGETQYF. For the CDR3, the DNA is TGTGCCTGGAGTCTCCGAGGGGGAGAGACCCAGTACTTC. This rearrangement joins TRBV30 to TRBJ2-5; perhaps TRBD1 as D (6 bases). CDR3 length: 13 residues. Trimming took 2 bases from V and 4 from J, leaving 11 bases between them. Germline CDR1 reads GTSNPN; CDR2 reads SVGIG (reference sequence).

The chain couples TRBV28 to TRBJ2-1, with D possibly TRBD1 on 6 matching bases. This CDR3 is built from 15 residues. The germline V and J ends were trimmed by 2 bases and 7 bases, with 15 bases remaining between them. Per the germline V gene, CDR1 is MDHEN and CDR2 is SYDVKM. CDR3 in amino acids: CASSLGGSATNEQFF. The CDR3 bases are TGTGCCAGCAGTTTAGGGGGCAGCGCAACTAATGAGCAGTTCTTC.

The chain links TRBV2 to TRBJ2-1; TRBD2 matches 9 bases. Trimming removed 7 bases from V and 7 bases from J; junction bases left unmatched: 8. Germline V gene lookup returns CDR1 SNHLY and CDR2 FYNNEI. The CDR3 totals 14 residues. The DNA for the CDR3 is TGTGCCAGCAAGAGCGGGAGGATTGAAAATGAGCAGTTCTTC. This gives the protein CASKSGRIENEQFF.